One sample yielded the 9 T cell receptor beta chains listed below, sequenced in a study of T-cell memory formation after mild COVID-19. TCRdb processed the 5' RACE reads anew with MiXCR; each CDR3 protein has one entry. This sample yields a few hundred thousand distinct CDR3 sequences, of which about 13% are seen a single time; around a fifth belongs to the top ten. The source material was PBMCs or a T cell subset sorted from them (not recorded which). These receptor sequences come from a young man who had mild COVID-19 (a few samples of this study predate the infection). Cell type and time point are not known.

This clonotype has ten or more counts. The V call is TRBV28, the J call TRBJ2-7; D is unclear. Trimming pared 2 bases from V and 2 bases from J, leaving 7 bases between. This CDR3 comprises 13 residues. Germline CDR1 is MDHEN and CDR2 is SYDVKM. CDR3 DNA sequence: TGTGCCAGCAGTTTAGGGCAGACCTACGAGCAGTACGTC. It is translated as CASSLGQTYEQYV.

In its sample, this clonotype was seen many times. The chain couples TRBV6-2 or TRBV6-3 to TRBJ2-1; D might be TRBD1 (6 bases). There are 12 residues in the CDR3. Looked up from germline, CDR1 is MNHEY and CDR2 is SVGEGT. Trimming shortened V by 1 base and J by 10 bases, and 8 bases separated the two germline ends. This CDR3 is CASSYWTDEQFF. CDR3 sequence (DNA): TGTGCCAGCAGTTACTGGACAGACGAGCAGTTCTTC.

This clonotype showed up many times. The chain employs TRBV28 and TRBJ2-4; D is undetermined. With 7 bases removed from V and 6 bases from J, the gap between germline ends came to 22 bases. Germline CDR1 and CDR2: MDHEN and SYDVKM. The CDR3 runs to 16 residues. CDR3 protein: CASTNRQRRQLNIQYF. For the CDR3, the DNA is TGTGCCAGCACCAATCGCCAGAGGCGCCAATTAAACATTCAGTACTTC.

The V call is TRBV20-1, the J call TRBJ2-3; unclear D gene. In germline, CDR1 is DFQATT, CDR2 SNEGSKA (reference sequence). Trimming stripped 8 bases from V and 0 bases from J, with 12 bases between. The CDR3 runs to 13 residues. CDR3 sequence (DNA): TGCAGTCCCCGGGTACCGAGCACAGATACGCAGTATTTT. It encodes CSPRVPSTDTQYF.

This clonotype was counted only a few times. The genes are TRBV18 and TRBJ2-5; D call uncertain. V lost 3 bases and J lost 4, with 12 bases in between. The germline V gene encodes CDR1 KGHSH and CDR2 LQKENI. The CDR3 extends over 14 amino acids. The CDR3, as DNA: TGTGCCAGCTCACCGCCGAATACCATAGAGACCCAGTACTTC. Translation gives CASSPPNTIETQYF.

V usage is TRBV4-2 and J usage is TRBJ1-1; no clear D gene. V gave up 8 bases and J gave up 1 base, with 14 bases separating them. There are 14 residues in the CDR3. From germline, CDR1 is LGHNA and CDR2 YNFKEQ. The CDR3 DNA is TGTGCCAGCGCCGTACGAGGATCGAACACTGAAGCTTTCTTT. Translation gives CASAVRGSNTEAFF.

CDR3 protein: CASSLIRGQETQYF. The CDR3 bases are TGTGCCAGCAGCTTGATCCGGGGCCAAGAGACCCAGTACTTC. The chain uses TRBV5-6 and TRBJ2-5; possible D gene TRBD2, 5 bases. V lost 1 base and J lost 1, with 8 bases in between. Germline lookup yields CDR1 SGHDT and CDR2 YYEEEE. This CDR3 is built from 14 residues. The full variable domain, rest sourced from reference TRBV5-6 and TRBJ2-5, is DAGVTQSPTHLIKTRGQQVTLRCSPKSGHDTVSWYQQALGQGPQFIFQYYEEEERQRGNFPDRFSGHQFPNYSSELNVNALLLGDSALYLCASSLIRGQETQYFGPGTRLLVL.

The V and J genes are TRBV5-1 and TRBJ2-5; unclear D gene. V was trimmed by 3 bases and J by 4 bases, leaving 19 bases between them. Germline V gene data show CDR1 as SGHRS and CDR2 as YFSETQ. This CDR3 contains 16 residues. CDR3: CASSSNPQGSGETQYF. CDR3 coding DNA: TGCGCCAGCAGCTCCAACCCACAAGGGTCAGGAGAGACCCAGTACTTC.

The rearrangement joins TRBV7-9 to TRBJ2-1, with TRBD2 matching over 12 bases. The V segment lost 6 bases and the J segment 13 bases; nucleotides outside the gene matches: 1. The CDR3 spans 11 residues. CDR1 and CDR2 (germline): SEHNR, FQNEAQ (reference sequence). CDR3 protein: CASRLAGGQFF. Written as DNA, the CDR3 is TGTGCCAGCAGACTAGCGGGGGGCCAGTTCTTC.